Following are 7 T cell receptor beta chains from one sample sequenced in a study of blood T cell repertoires in COVID-19. Data came from immunoSEQ multiplex PCR; TCRdb stores just in-frame clones and leaves some out. The sample records 110,000 to 150,000 clones, 60% to 85% being singletons. The sample taken for sequencing was peripheral blood. These receptors were collected from a man in his forties or fifties with active or convalescent COVID-19.

The genes are TRBV20-1 and TRBJ2-3; 7 bases map to TRBD2. The J segment lost 6 bases and the V segment lost 3 bases, leaving 6 bases of the junction unmatched. The CDR3 has 13 residues. From germline, CDR1 is DFQATT and CDR2 SNEGSKA (reference sequence). Here the CDR3 reads CSASGRARDTQYF. CDR3 bases: TGCAGTGCTAGTGGGAGGGCCCGGGATACGCAGTATTTT.

In this sample, this clone turned up a few times. The chain links TRBV6-1 to TRBJ1-6; no clear D gene. Germline CDR1 and CDR2: MNHNS and SASEGT. The V end lost 2 bases, the J end lost 4 bases, and 3 bases lay between the germline ends. This CDR3 region has 13 residues. The CDR3 here is CASSETYNSPLHF. The CDR3 DNA is TGTGCCAGCAGTGAAACTTATAATTCACCCCTCCACTTT.

This clone appeared a single time. CDR3 in amino acids: CASSQLWEPGQGGTDTQYF. Here the CDR3 DNA reads TGTGCCAGCAGCCAATTGTGGGAACCGGGACAGGGAGGCACAGATACGCAGTATTTT. This sequence joins TRBV16 and TRBJ2-3, with 9 bases identical to TRBD1. This CDR3 spans 19 amino acids. CDR1 and CDR2 (germline): KGHSY, FQNENV. Trimming at V came to 1 base and at J to 1 base, leaving 12 bases not matched to a gene.

CDR3 nucleotides: TGTGCCACCAGCAGAGGTACATCCTACAATGAGCAGTTCTTC. Encoded protein: CATSRGTSYNEQFF. The chain links TRBV15 to TRBJ2-1; D is ambiguous. The CDR3 consists of 14 residues. CDR1 LNHNV and CDR2 YYDKDF come from the germline V gene (reference sequence). V was trimmed by 1 base and J by 1 base, leaving 5 bases between them. Looking up the rest from reference TRBV15 and TRBJ2-1 gives the full variable domain: DAMVIQNPRYQVTQFGKPVTLSCSQTLNHNVMYWYQQKSSQAPKLLFHYYDKDFNNEADTPDNFQSRRPNTSFCFLDIRSPGLGDTAMYLCATSRGTSYNEQFFGPGTRLTVL.

The chain joins TRBV5-4 to TRBJ2-3; maybe TRBD2 (5 bases). The CDR3 has 15 amino acids. The V gene lost 4 bases and the J gene lost 0 bases, with 12 bases spanning the gap. CDR1 and CDR2 from the germline V gene are SGHNT and YYREEE (reference sequence). The chain's CDR3 is CASSLRRASTDTQYF. CDR3 nucleotide sequence: TGTGCCAGCAGCCTCCGGCGGGCTAGCACAGATACGCAGTATTTT.

The CDR3, as DNA: TGTGCCAGCAGTTACAGACTAGCGGGACAAGATACGCAGTATTTT. It specifies CASSYRLAGQDTQYF. This rearrangement joins TRBV6-5 to TRBJ2-3; 11 nucleotides align to TRBD2. From germline, CDR1 is MNHEY and CDR2 SVGAGI. V was clipped by 2 bases and J by 5 bases; unmatched bases: 3. The CDR3 length is 15 residues.

CDR3 bases: TGTGCCAGCAGCCAACGCCCTGGGCGTGGCACAGATACGCAGTATTTT. Its protein is CASSQRPGRGTDTQYF. The chain has TRBV3-1 (or the pseudogene TRBV3-2) and TRBJ2-3; D gene ambiguous. Looked up from germline, CDR1 is LGHDT and CDR2 is YNNKEL (reference sequence). V was cut by 2 bases and J by 1 base, with 13 bases left in between. This CDR3 is built from 16 residues.